Sequencing of this TCR beta chain was carried out in a study of blood T cells in healthy people across ages. Study-wide findings and caveats: Expanded clonotype changes were possibly confounded by unknown donor CMV status. The recorded TCR beta diversity per million T cells decreased in a roughly linear manner with age.

Comments on this clonotype: What it binds is not known.

Next came a second PCR, run for roughly 6 to 11 cycles, which used a sample-barcoded 5' primer along with a J-beta primer mix. TCRdb recomputed calls from the 5' RACE reads with MiXCR, one row per CDR3 protein. The sample records around 800,000 distinct CDR3 sequences, around 68% being singletons. The CDR3 consists of 13 residues. Germline V lookup: CDR1 LGHDT, CDR2 YNNKEL (reference sequence). With 3 bases removed from V and 0 bases from J, the gap between germline ends came to 6 bases. Isolation yielded PBMCs, at least 6 million per sample, in every case. This clonotype was sampled from a man aged 25 to 40 in good health. Material for sequencing was blood. This sequence joins TRBV3-1 and TRBJ2-7; D is unresolved. The CDR3, as DNA: TGTGCCAGCAGCCACGAACCCTCCTACGAGCAGTACTTC. It translates to CASSHEPSYEQYF.